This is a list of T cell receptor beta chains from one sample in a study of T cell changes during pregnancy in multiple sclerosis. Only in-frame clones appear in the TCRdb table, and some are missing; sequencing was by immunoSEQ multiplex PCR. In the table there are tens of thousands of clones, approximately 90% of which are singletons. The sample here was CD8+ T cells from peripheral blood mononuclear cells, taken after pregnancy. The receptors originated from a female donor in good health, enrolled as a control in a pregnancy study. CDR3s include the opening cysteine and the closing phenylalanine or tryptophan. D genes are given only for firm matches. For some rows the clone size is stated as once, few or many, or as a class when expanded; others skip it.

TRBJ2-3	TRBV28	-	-	CASNRDADTQYF	TGTGCCAGTAACAGGGATGCAGATACGCAGTATTTT
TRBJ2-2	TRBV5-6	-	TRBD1	CASSRDSYTGELFF	TGTGCCAGCAGCCGGGACAGCTACACCGGGGAGCTGTTTTTT
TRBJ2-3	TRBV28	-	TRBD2	CASSTQGLAERDTQYF	TGTGCCAGCAGTACCCAGGGACTAGCGGAACGAGATACGCAGTATTTT
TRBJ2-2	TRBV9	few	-	CASSPRVNTGELFF	TGTGCCAGCAGCCCTCGGGTTAACACCGGGGAGCTGTTTTTT
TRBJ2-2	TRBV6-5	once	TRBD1	CAAGDSLTGELFF	TGTGCCGCAGGGGACAGTCTCACCGGGGAGCTGTTTTTT
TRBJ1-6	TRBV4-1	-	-	CASSQRSAANSPLHF	TGCGCCAGCAGCCAGCGGTCGGCAGCTAATTCACCCCTCCACTTT
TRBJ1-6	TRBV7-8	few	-	CASSLGGTLYSPLHF	TGTGCCAGCAGCTTAGGAGGGACACTTTATTCACCCCTCCACTTT
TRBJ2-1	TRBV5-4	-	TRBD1	CASSPGQGSSYNEQFF	TGTGCCAGCAGTCCCGGACAGGGGAGCTCCTACAATGAGCAGTTCTTC
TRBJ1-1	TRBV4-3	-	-	CASSQDSGTEAFF	TGCGCCAGCAGCCAAGATTCAGGGACTGAAGCTTTCTTT
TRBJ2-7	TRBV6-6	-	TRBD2	CASIPETSGVGEQYF	TGTGCCAGCATTCCCGAGACTAGCGGGGTAGGGGAGCAGTACTTC
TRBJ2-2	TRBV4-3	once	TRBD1	CASSQADSGGQGQGNTGELFF	TGCGCCAGCAGCCAAGCAGATTCCGGGGGGCAGGGACAGGGGAACACCGGGGAGCTGTTTTTT
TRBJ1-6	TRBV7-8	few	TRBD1	CASSLDGQGYSPLHF	TGTGCCAGCAGCTTAGACGGACAGGGGTATTCACCCCTCCACTTT
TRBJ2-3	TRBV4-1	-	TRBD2	CASSLLTSGGTDTQYF	TGCGCCAGCAGCCTCCTGACTAGCGGCGGCACAGATACGCAGTATTTT
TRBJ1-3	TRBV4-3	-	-	CASSQDTGGNTIYF	TGCGCCAGCAGCCAAGATACAGGGGGAAACACCATATATTTT
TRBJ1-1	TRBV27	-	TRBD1	CASSLGQGNTEAFF	TGTGCCAGCAGTCTGGGACAGGGGAACACTGAAGCTTTCTTT
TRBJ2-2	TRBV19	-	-	CATNGGSGELFF	TGTGCCACCAATGGAGGATCCGGGGAGCTGTTTTTT
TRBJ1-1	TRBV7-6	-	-	CASSQNGATAEAFF	TGTGCCAGCAGCCAAAATGGGGCGACGGCTGAAGCTTTCTTT
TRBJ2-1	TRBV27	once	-	CASSLSPDWPLLFF	TGTGCCAGCAGTTTATCCCCTGACTGGCCCCTTCTATTCTTC
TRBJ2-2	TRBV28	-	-	CASSPSRDTGELFF	TGTGCCAGCAGCCCATCACGGGACACCGGGGAGCTGTTTTTT
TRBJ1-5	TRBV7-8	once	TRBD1	CASSLDRDGNQPQHF	TGTGCCAGCAGTCTAGACAGGGATGGCAATCAGCCCCAGCATTTT
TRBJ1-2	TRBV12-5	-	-	CASGTPTDGYTF	TGTGCTAGTGGTACCCCGACAGATGGCTACACCTTC
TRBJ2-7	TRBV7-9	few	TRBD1	CASSPGGSYEQYF	TGTGCCAGCAGTCCAGGGGGCTCCTACGAGCAGTACTTC
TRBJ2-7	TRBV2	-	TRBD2	CASTSGTSDYEQYF	TGTGCCAGCACGTCCGGGACTAGTGACTACGAGCAGTACTTC
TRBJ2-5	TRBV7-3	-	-	CASSLIGSGETQYF	TGTGCCAGCAGCTTAATCGGGTCGGGGGAGACCCAGTACTTC
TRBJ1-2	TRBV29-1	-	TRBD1	CSGQGDSHTAF	TGCAGCGGCCAAGGGGACAGCCACACCGCCTTC
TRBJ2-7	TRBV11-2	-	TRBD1	CASSHPSRDRGPYEQYF	TGTGCCAGCAGCCACCCCTCCCGGGACAGGGGGCCCTACGAGCAGTACTTC
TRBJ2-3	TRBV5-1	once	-	CASEGGGTDTQYF	TGCGCCAGTGAGGGGGGGGGCACAGATACGCAGTATTTT
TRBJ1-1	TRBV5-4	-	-	CASSFRGTEAFF	TGTGCCAGCAGCTTCAGAGGCACTGAAGCTTTCTTT
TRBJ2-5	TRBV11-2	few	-	CASTRTRQETQYF	TGTGCCAGCACACGGACAAGACAAGAGACCCAGTACTTC
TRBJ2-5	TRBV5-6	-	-	CASSASGTRETQYF	TGTGCCAGCAGCGCCTCGGGGACAAGGGAGACCCAGTACTTC
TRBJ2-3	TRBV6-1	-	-	CASSPDRFSTDTQYF	TGTGCCAGCAGTCCAGACAGGTTTAGCACAGATACGCAGTATTTT
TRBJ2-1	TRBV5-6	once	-	CASSLGGGGHEQFF	TGTGCCAGCAGCTTGGGGGGAGGGGGGCATGAGCAGTTCTTC
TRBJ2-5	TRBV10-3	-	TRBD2	CAISEPGLEETQYF	TGTGCCATCAGTGAGCCGGGACTAGAGGAGACCCAGTACTTC
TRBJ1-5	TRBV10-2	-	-	CASSESSTGEDQPQHF	TGCGCCAGCAGTGAGTCTAGTACGGGGGAAGATCAGCCCCAGCATTTT
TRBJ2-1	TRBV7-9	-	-	CASSTTSIEQFF	TGTGCCAGCAGCACCACTAGTATTGAGCAGTTCTTC
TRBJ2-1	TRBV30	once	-	CAWSVRSGNEQFF	TGTGCCTGGAGTGTAAGGAGTGGCAATGAGCAGTTCTTC
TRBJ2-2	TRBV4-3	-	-	CASSRRPRGARSTGELFF	TGCGCCAGCAGCCGCCGTCCCCGGGGGGCCAGGTCGACCGGGGAGCTGTTTTTT
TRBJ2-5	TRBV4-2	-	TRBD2	CASSQDVVAGGIQETQYF	TGTGCCAGCAGCCAAGACGTGGTAGCGGGGGGAATTCAAGAGACCCAGTACTTC
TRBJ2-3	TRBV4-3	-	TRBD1	CASSQRTGGGDTQYF	TGCGCCAGCAGCCAACGGACAGGGGGCGGTGATACGCAGTATTTT
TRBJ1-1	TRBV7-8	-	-	CASSSTGVEAFF	TGTGCCAGCAGCTCAACAGGAGTCGAAGCTTTCTTT
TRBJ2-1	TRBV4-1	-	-	CASSQEGTPFDNEQFF	TGCGCCAGCAGCCAAGAAGGGACACCCTTCGACAATGAGCAGTTCTTC
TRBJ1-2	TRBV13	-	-	CASQRMSGTNYGYTF	TGTGCCAGCCAGAGAATGTCAGGGACTAACTATGGCTACACCTTC